The present entry profiles one TCR beta chain with its context. This sample stems from a study of Ad26.COV2.S vaccination and SARS-CoV-2 variants. The trim removed 4 bases at V and 5 bases at J, leaving 8 bases unmatched. CDR1 and CDR2 (germline): PRHDT, FYEKMQ (reference sequence). The CDR3 length is 15 residues. The protocol was immunoSEQ multiplex PCR, while the TCRdb copy is restricted to in-frame clones and leaves out a portion. Among just over 350,000 clones, about 90% were seen once, and the ten largest hold 3.5% to 4.5%. This clonotype was obtained from a human donor who had recovered from COVID-19. The rearrangement joins TRBV13 to TRBJ1-1; TRBD1 matches 9 bases. The source material was peripheral blood, sampled after recovery from COVID-19. The CDR3 nucleotides are TGTGCCAGCAGCTCAGGGGACAGGGTCGGAACTGAAGCTTTCTTT. Amino acid sequence: CASSSGDRVGTEAFF.